This TCR beta chain was observed in a study of T cell repertoires in cytomegalovirus infection. General observations from the study: HLA-C-restricted CMV clonotypes gave the most frequent clonotype in two of eight donors.

There are many counts of this clonotype. The antigen remains undetermined. Each CDR3 protein gets one entry after TCRdb re-called the reads with MiXCR. Of approximately 250,000 distinct CDR3 sequences detected, 6.5% appear once; the ten largest clones hold around 6%. The sequenced sample was PBMCs. This clonotype was obtained from a human donor in good health (CMV status not recorded). Some clones in this sample may be carry-over from other donors' samples.

In nucleotides, the CDR3 is TGTGCCAGCAGCTTAGTGGGGACGGGTGGAAACACCATATATTTT. Protein product: CASSLVGTGGNTIYF. The rearrangement uses TRBV7-2 and TRBJ1-3; possibly TRBD1 for D (5 bases). V was cut by 1 base and J by 3 bases, with 10 bases left in between. The CDR3 runs 15 residues. Germline CDR1 reads SGHTA; CDR2 reads FQGNSA.